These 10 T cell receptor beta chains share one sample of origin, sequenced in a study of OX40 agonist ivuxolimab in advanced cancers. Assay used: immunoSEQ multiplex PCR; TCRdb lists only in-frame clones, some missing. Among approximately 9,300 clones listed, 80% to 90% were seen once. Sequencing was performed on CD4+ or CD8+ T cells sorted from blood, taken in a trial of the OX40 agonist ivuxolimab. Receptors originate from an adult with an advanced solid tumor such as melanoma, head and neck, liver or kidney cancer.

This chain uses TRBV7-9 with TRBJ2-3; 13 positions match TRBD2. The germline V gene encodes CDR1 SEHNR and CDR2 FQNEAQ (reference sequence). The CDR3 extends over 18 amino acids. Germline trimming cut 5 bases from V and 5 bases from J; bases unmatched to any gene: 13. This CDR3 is CASSDTRGLAGVGDTQYF. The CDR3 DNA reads TGTGCCAGCAGCGATACGCGCGGACTAGCGGGAGTAGGAGATACGCAGTATTTT.

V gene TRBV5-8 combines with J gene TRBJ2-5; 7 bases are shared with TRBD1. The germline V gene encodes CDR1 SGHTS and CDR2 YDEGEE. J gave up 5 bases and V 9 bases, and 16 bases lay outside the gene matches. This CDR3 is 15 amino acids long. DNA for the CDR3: TGTGCCACCCTTTCTGAGGGGGCGATGGGGGAGACCCAGTACTTC. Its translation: CATLSEGAMGETQYF.

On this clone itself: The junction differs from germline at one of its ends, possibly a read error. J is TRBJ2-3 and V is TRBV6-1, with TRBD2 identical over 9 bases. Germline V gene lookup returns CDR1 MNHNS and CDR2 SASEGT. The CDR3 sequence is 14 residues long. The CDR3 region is CATRPGTSIDTQYF. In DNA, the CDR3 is TGTGCCACCAGACCCGGGACTAGCATAGATACGCAGTATTTT.

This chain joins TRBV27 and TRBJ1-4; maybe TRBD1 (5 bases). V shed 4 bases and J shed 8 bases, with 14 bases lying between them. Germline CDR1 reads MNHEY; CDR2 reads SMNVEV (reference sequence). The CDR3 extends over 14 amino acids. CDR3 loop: CASSSWGESEKLFF. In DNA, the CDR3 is TGTGCCAGCAGTTCATGGGGGGAGAGCGAAAAACTGTTTTTT.

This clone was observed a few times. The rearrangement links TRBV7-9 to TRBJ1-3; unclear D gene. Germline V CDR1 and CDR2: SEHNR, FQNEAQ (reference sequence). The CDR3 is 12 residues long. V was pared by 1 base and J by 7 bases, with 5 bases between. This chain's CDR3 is CASSLDGNTIYF. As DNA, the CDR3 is TGTGCCAGCAGCTTAGATGGCAACACCATATATTTT.

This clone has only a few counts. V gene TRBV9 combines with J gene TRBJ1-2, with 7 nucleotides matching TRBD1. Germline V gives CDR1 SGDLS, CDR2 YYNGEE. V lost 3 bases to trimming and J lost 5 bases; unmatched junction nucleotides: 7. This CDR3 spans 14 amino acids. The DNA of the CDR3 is TGTGCCAGCAGCGCTGAACAGGGGCCGTATGGCTACACCTTC. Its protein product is CASSAEQGPYGYTF.

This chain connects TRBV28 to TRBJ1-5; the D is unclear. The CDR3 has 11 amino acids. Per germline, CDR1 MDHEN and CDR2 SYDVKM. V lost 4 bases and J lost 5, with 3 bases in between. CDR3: CASSSDQPQHF. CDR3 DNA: TGTGCCAGCAGTTCGGATCAGCCCCAGCATTTT.

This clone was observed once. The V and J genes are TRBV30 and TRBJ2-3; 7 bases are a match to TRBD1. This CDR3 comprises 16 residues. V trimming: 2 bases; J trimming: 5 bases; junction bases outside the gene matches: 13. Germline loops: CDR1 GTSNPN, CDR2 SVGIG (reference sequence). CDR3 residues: CAWSRKGAQKIDTQYF. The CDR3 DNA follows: TGTGCCTGGAGTAGAAAGGGGGCGCAGAAGATAGATACGCAGTATTTT.

The CDR3 nucleotides are TGTGCCAGCAGTTACTCCGACCGCGGGGGCTACACCTTC. Its translation is CASSYSDRGGYTF. The chain is built from TRBV6-6 and TRBJ1-2, with D unclear. Trimming shortened V by 0 bases and J by 8 bases, and 10 bases separated the two germline ends. Germline CDR1 is MNHNY and CDR2 is SVGAGI (reference sequence). The CDR3 length is 13 residues.

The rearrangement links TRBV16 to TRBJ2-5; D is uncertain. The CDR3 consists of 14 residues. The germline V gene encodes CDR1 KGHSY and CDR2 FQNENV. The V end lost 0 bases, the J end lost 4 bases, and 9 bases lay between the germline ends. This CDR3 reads CASSQSSSGETQYF. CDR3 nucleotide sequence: TGTGCCAGCAGCCAATCGTCCAGTGGAGAGACCCAGTACTTC.